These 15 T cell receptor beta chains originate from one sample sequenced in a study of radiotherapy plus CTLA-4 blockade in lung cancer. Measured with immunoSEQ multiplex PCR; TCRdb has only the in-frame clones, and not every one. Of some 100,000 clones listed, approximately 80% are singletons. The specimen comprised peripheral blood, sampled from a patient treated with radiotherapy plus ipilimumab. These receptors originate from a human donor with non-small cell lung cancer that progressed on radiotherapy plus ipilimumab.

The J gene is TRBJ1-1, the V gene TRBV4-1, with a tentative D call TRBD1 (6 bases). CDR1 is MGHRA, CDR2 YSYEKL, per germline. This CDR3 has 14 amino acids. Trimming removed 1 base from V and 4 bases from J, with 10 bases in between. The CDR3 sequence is CASSQGGGATEAFF. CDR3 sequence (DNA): TGCGCCAGCAGCCAAGGAGGGGGTGCCACTGAAGCTTTCTTT.

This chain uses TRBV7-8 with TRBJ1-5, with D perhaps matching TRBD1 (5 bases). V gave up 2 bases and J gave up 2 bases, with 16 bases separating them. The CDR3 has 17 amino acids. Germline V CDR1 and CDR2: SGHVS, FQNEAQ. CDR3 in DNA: TGTGCCAGCAGCTTAACAAGGAGGTGGGGGGGCAATCAGCCCCAGCATTTT. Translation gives CASSLTRRWGGNQPQHF.

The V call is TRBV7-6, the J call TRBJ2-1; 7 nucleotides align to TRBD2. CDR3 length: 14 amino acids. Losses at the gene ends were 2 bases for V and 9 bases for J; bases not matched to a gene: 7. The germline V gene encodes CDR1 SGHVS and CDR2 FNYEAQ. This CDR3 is CASSLQERGTEQFF. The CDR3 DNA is TGTGCCAGCAGCTTACAGGAGCGGGGCACTGAGCAGTTCTTC.

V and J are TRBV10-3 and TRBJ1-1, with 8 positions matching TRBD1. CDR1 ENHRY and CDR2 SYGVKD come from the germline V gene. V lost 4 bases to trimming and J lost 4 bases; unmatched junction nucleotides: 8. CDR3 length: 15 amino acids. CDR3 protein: CAISGQGAEVTEAFF. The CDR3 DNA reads TGTGCCATCAGTGGCCAGGGGGCAGAGGTCACTGAAGCTTTCTTT.

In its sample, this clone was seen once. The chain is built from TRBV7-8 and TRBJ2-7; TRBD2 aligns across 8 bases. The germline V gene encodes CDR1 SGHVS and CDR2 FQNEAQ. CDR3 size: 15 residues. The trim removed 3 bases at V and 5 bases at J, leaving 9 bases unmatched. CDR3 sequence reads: CASSFGGRLDHEQYF. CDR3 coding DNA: TGTGCCAGCAGCTTCGGCGGGAGGTTGGACCACGAGCAGTACTTC.

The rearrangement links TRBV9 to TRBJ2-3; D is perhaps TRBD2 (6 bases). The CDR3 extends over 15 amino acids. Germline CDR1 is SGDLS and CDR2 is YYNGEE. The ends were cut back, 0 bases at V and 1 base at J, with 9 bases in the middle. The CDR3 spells CASSVGASGTDTQYF. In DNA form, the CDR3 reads TGTGCCAGCAGCGTAGGGGCTAGCGGCACAGATACGCAGTATTTT.

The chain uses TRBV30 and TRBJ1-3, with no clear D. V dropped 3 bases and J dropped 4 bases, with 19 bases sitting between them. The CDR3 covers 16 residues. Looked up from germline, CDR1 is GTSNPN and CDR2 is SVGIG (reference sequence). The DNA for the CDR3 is TGTGCCTGGAGAACCCCGTCAGGAGGGCCCGGAAACACCATATATTTT. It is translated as CAWRTPSGGPGNTIYF.

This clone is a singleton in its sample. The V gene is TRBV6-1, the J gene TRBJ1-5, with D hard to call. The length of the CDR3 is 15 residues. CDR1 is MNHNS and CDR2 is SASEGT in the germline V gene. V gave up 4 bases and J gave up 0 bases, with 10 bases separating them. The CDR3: CASSVGTFSNQPQHF. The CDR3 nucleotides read TGTGCCAGCAGTGTAGGTACATTTAGCAATCAGCCCCAGCATTTT.

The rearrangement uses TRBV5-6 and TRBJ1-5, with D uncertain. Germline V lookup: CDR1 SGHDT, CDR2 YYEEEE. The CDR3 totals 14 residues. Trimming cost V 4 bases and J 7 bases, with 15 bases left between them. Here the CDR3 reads CASSLGTIGQPQHF. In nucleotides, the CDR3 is TGTGCCAGCAGCCTTGGAACGATCGGGCAGCCCCAGCATTTT.

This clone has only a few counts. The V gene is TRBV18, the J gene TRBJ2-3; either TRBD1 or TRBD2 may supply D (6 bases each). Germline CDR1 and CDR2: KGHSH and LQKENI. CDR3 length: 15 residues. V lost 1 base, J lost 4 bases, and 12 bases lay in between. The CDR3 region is CASSPRTRGADTQYF. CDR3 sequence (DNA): TGTGCCAGCTCACCACGGACAAGGGGGGCAGATACGCAGTATTTT.

The CDR3 nucleotides read TGTGCCAGCAGTCGATCAACGTCCTCCGGAAACACCATATATTTT. This gives the protein CASSRSTSSGNTIYF. This sequence joins TRBV6-1 and TRBJ1-3; D is unresolved. V lost 5 bases and J 4 bases, leaving 15 bases between the germline ends. Germline-derived CDR1 and CDR2 are MNHNS and SASEGT. The CDR3 is 15 amino acids.

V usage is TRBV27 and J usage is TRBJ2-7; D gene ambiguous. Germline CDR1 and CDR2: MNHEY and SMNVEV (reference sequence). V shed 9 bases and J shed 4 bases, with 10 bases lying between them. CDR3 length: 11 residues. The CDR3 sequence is CASDPQYEQYF. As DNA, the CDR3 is TGTGCCAGTGACCCCCAGTACGAGCAGTACTTC.

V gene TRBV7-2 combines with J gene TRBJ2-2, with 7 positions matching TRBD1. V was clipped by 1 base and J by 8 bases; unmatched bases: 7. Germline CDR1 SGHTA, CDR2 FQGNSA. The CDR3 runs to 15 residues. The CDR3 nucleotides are TGTGCCAGCAGCTTAGTACAGGGGAAATGGGGGGAGCTGTTTTTT. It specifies CASSLVQGKWGELFF. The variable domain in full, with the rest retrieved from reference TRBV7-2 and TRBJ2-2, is GAGVSQSPSNKVTEKGKDVELRCDPISGHTALYWYRQSLGQGLEFLIYFQGNSAPDKSGLPSDRFSAERTGGSVSTLTIQRTQQEDSAVYLCASSLVQGKWGELFFGEGSRLTVL.

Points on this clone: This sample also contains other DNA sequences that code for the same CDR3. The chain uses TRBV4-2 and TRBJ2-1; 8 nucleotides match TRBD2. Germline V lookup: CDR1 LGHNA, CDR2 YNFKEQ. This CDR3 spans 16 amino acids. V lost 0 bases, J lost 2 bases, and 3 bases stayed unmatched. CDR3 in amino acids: CASSQDREGAYNEQFF. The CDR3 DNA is TGTGCCAGCAGCCAAGATCGGGAGGGGGCCTACAATGAGCAGTTCTTC.

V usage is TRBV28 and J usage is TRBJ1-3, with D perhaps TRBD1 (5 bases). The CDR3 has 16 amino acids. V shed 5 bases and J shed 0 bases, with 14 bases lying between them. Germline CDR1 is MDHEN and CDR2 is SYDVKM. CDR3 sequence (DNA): TGTGCCAGCAGTCGGGCAGGGATCATCTCTGGAAACACCATATATTTT. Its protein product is CASSRAGIISGNTIYF.